The clone carrying this T cell receptor (beta chain) was found a few times. Its specificity is unknown. The data were obtained in a study of graft-versus-host responses after intestinal transplantation. Study observations and caveats: Subjects displaying graft-donor T cell macrochimerism possessed elevated graft-versus-host to host-versus-graft clonal ratios inside allografts.

Trimming cost V 8 bases and J 6 bases, with 13 bases left between them. The CDR3 runs to 12 residues. CDR1 is SNHLY and CDR2 is FYNNEI in the germline V gene. The repertoire was sequenced with immunoSEQ multiplex PCR; TCRdb's copy has only in-frame clones and lacks some. The data show 99,000 or so clones, more than 75% seen once. The TCR originated in a human donor who received an intestinal transplant. This material consisted of unstimulated CD4+ T cells sorted from spleen or lymph node cells, taken before intestinal transplant. The rearrangement links TRBV2 to TRBJ1-2; maybe TRBD1 (6 bases). In DNA, the CDR3 is TGTGCCAGCTCCAGGGGTGGGGATGGCTACACCTTC. It encodes CASSRGGDGYTF.